This T cell receptor beta chain was recorded in a study of shared clonotypes between healthy human individuals. Study information: Three plates each covered CD4 naive and memory; CD8 naive two, CD8 memory one.

A word on this clone: Antigen unknown.

Naive CD8 cells lacked CD45RO, underwent positive selection for CCR7 and left out terminally differentiated effector memory CD45RA+ cells. General study points: Clonotype sharing across a few donors was observed for 4% to 5.5% of naive CD4 clonotypes.

TCRdb keeps only in-frame clones here, not all; method: immunoSEQ multiplex PCR. The table shows hundreds of thousands of clones, with around 95% occurring only once. The V and J ends lost 3 bases and 3 bases respectively, with 12 bases between them. Germline V lookup: CDR1 SGHDT, CDR2 YYEEEE. CDR3 length: 14 amino acids. Sequencing used naive CD8+ T cells sorted from blood. This sequence was found in a woman aged 30 to 39 in good health. The gene calls are TRBV5-6 and TRBJ2-5; possible D gene TRBD1, 6 bases. The CDR3 reads CASSWGLGEETQYF. DNA for the CDR3: TGTGCCAGCAGCTGGGGGCTAGGAGAAGAGACCCAGTACTTC.